Listed below are T cell receptor beta chains from one sample, sequenced in a study of control samples from healthy donors and cancer patients. Generated by immunoSEQ multiplex PCR, the TCRdb table keeps only in-frame clones and is missing some. The sample includes some 51,000 clones, approximately 86% seen only once; the top ten take approximately 3.8%. The sequenced material came from blood. These receptors came from a man aged 50-60 years in good health. Each CDR3 is given with its conserved first and last residue. The D gene is left open where the match is weak. A clone size is listed for some rows: how often the clone was seen (once, few, many), or a class if it is expanded.

clone_size,v_call,d_call,j_call,cdr3_nt,cdr3_aa
once,TRBV10-3,TRBD1,TRBJ1-2,TGTGCCATCAGAACCGGGACAGGATCTTCCGGCTATGGCTACACCTTC,CAIRTGTGSSGYGYTF
.,TRBV3-1/TRBV3-2,.,TRBJ2-7,TGTGCCAGCAGCCAAGAGGCAGGGTCCGCCTACGAGCAGTACTTC,CASSQEAGSAYEQYF
.,TRBV6-5,.,TRBJ1-1,TGTGCCAGCAGTTTCCACTCGGGAGCTCGGGACACTGAAGCTTTCTTT,CASSFHSGARDTEAFF
few,TRBV4-3,.,TRBJ2-7,TGCGCCAGCAGCCCTCGGGACGGCGCCTACGAGCAGTACTTC,CASSPRDGAYEQYF
.,TRBV19,.,TRBJ2-2,TGTGCCAGTAGTATAGCGGGGAACACCGGGGAGCTGTTTTTT,CASSIAGNTGELFF
.,TRBV19,.,TRBJ2-2,TGTGCCACCTCGACACGAACGGGCACCGGGGAGCTGTTTTTT,CATSTRTGTGELFF
once,TRBV5-4,TRBD2,TRBJ2-3,TGTGCCAGCAGCTTGAGCGGGAGGGCGAAAGATACGCAGTATTTT,CASSLSGRAKDTQYF
.,TRBV18,.,TRBJ2-7,TGTGCCAGCTCACCAAGGGACGGCTACGAGCAGTACTTC,CASSPRDGYEQYF
.,TRBV10-2,.,TRBJ1-1,TGCGCCAGCAGTGAGTTATGGGATCACGAGGGGAACACTGAAGCTTTCTTT,CASSELWDHEGNTEAFF
.,TRBV19,.,TRBJ2-2,TGTGCCAGTACCCCCCCGAAGCGGTGGACCGGGGAGCTGTTTTTT,CASTPPKRWTGELFF
once,TRBV19,TRBD1,TRBJ1-5,TGTGCCAGTAGTATAGACCTTATTTCGACAGGGAGGAATCAGCCCCAGCATTTT,CASSIDLISTGRNQPQHF
.,TRBV28,.,TRBJ2-7,TGTGCCAGCAGTTTGCGTTACGAGCAGTACTTC,CASSLRYEQYF
.,TRBV2,.,TRBJ2-1,TGTGCCAGCGTAGGGCATAGCTTAGGGAACAATGAGCAGTTCTTC,CASVGHSLGNNEQFF
.,TRBV29-1,TRBD1,TRBJ1-2,TGCAGCGCATGGACAGGGAACTATGGCTACACCTTC,CSAWTGNYGYTF
.,TRBV28,.,TRBJ2-7,TGTGCCAGCAGACCCACAGGTTGGACTTACGAGCAGTACTTC,CASRPTGWTYEQYF
.,TRBV11-3,.,TRBJ2-2,TGTGCCATAAGACTAGATTCTAGCACCGGGGAGCTGTTTTTT,CAIRLDSSTGELFF
once,TRBV5-5,TRBD1,TRBJ1-1,TGTGCCAGCAGCTTGGAGCAGGGGGGCACTGAAGCTTTCTTT,CASSLEQGGTEAFF
.,TRBV7-2,TRBD1,TRBJ1-1,TGTGCCAGCAGCCAACTGGCAGGGGGGAACACTGAAGCTTTCTTT,CASSQLAGGNTEAFF
.,TRBV7-9,.,TRBJ1-4,TGTGCCAGCAGCCCTTTGGACAGCGTAGGAGGTGCAACTAATGAAAAACTGTTTTTT,CASSPLDSVGGATNEKLFF
few,TRBV7-9,.,TRBJ2-1,TGTGCCAGCAGCCCACCAGGGGACTCCTACAATGAGCAGTTCTTC,CASSPPGDSYNEQFF
.,TRBV6-6,TRBD2,TRBJ2-3,TGTGCCAGCAGTCGCCCCCACACGGGACTAGCGGGAGCTGTCACAGATACGCAGTATTTT,CASSRPHTGLAGAVTDTQYF
.,TRBV24-1,.,TRBJ2-7,TGTGCCACCAGTGATGGGACCAAAAATGGCTACGAGCAGTACTTC,CATSDGTKNGYEQYF
.,TRBV5-8,.,TRBJ1-6,TGTGCCAGCAGCTCCTACAGTATGGGCCACTTT,CASSSYSMGHF
.,TRBV19,TRBD1,TRBJ1-5,TGTGCCATCTCGACAGGGGGCGACGGCAATCAGCCCCAGCATTTT,CAISTGGDGNQPQHF
few,TRBV7-9,.,TRBJ2-7,TGTGCCAGCAGCCCAACCCCGGGACGCCTGCCCTCCTCCTCCTACGAGCAGTACTTC,CASSPTPGRLPSSSYEQYF
.,TRBV7-9,.,TRBJ1-2,TGTGCCAGCAGCTCCCCTCTGGGGGGTGGAGGCTACACCTTC,CASSSPLGGGGYTF
.,TRBV28,.,TRBJ2-1,TGTGCCAGCAGTTTGCCCGTCACAGGGAAGCTTGACAATGAGCAGTTCTTC,CASSLPVTGKLDNEQFF
.,TRBV18,TRBD1,TRBJ1-5,TGTGCCAGCTCAGCGACAGGGTCCGATCAGCCCCAGCATTTT,CASSATGSDQPQHF
.,TRBV7-3,TRBD1,TRBJ1-2,TGTGCCAGCAGCCTGCAACAGGGGGATGGCTACACCTTC,CASSLQQGDGYTF
.,TRBV20-1,.,TRBJ2-5,TGCAGTGCTAGAGAGGGAGAGACCCAGTACTTC,CSAREGETQYF
.,TRBV7-2,.,TRBJ2-5,TGTGCCAGCAGCTTGGGAGGGGGCCCGCAAGAGACCCAGTACTTC,CASSLGGGPQETQYF
.,TRBV4-3,.,TRBJ2-1,TGCGCCAGCAGCCAAGAACCGATAGGGGGGCAGTTCTTC,CASSQEPIGGQFF
.,TRBV15,.,TRBJ2-7,TGTGCCACCGGAGGAGAGGCGTCCGAGCAGTACTTC,CATGGEASEQYF
.,TRBV18,.,TRBJ1-6,TGTGCCAGCTCACCACGTTACAGTGCGAGCTCCTATAATTCACCCCTCCACTTT,CASSPRYSASSYNSPLHF
.,TRBV12-3/TRBV12-4,.,TRBJ2-5,TGTGCCAGCAGTTTGTGGGAGGTAAAGACCCAGTACTTC,CASSLWEVKTQYF
.,TRBV3-1/TRBV3-2,TRBD1,TRBJ2-2,TGTGCCAGCAGCCGGGACAGGGATAGGGAAGGGGAGCTGTTTTTT,CASSRDRDREGELFF
.,TRBV20-1,.,TRBJ1-4,TGCAGTGCTAGTATAGGGACCCAAGAAGGAAAACTGTTTTTT,CSASIGTQEGKLFF
.,TRBV28,.,TRBJ1-3,TGTGCCAGCAGTGCTTTGGGAGACACCGCGTCTGGAAACACCATATATTTT,CASSALGDTASGNTIYF
.,TRBV6-2/TRBV6-3,.,TRBJ1-2,TGTGCCAGCAGTTACGGGTGGCGGGGCTACACCTTC,CASSYGWRGYTF
.,TRBV5-1,TRBD1,TRBJ1-1,TGCGCCAGCAGCCAAGACAGGGGAAACACTGAAGCTTTCTTT,CASSQDRGNTEAFF
.,TRBV6-2/TRBV6-3,.,TRBJ1-3,TGTGCCAGCAGTTCAACTCGAGTTGGAAACACCATATATTTT,CASSSTRVGNTIYF
.,TRBV6-5,.,TRBJ2-7,TGTGCCAGCAGAAACTACGAGCAGTACTTC,CASRNYEQYF
.,TRBV7-9,TRBD1,TRBJ2-1,TGTGCCAGCAGCCGGGACAGCAATGAGCAGTTCTTC,CASSRDSNEQFF
.,TRBV11-2,.,TRBJ2-5,TGTGCCAGCAGCACCTGGACAGCCAAAGAGACCCAGTACTTC,CASSTWTAKETQYF
.,TRBV5-6,.,TRBJ1-1,TGTGCCAGCAGCCACCTGGGCAGTTGGACTGAAGCTTTCTTT,CASSHLGSWTEAFF
.,TRBV7-6,TRBD1,TRBJ2-2,TGTGCCAGCAGCTCAACAGGGGGGAAAGGGACCGGGGAGCTGTTTTTT,CASSSTGGKGTGELFF
.,TRBV4-3,.,TRBJ2-3,TGCGCCAGCAGCCTACTAGGGGTCGATACGCAGTATTTT,CASSLLGVDTQYF
.,TRBV19,.,TRBJ1-4,TGTGCCAGTACGGAGGATGGTGGTGAAAAACTGTTTTTT,CASTEDGGEKLFF
.,TRBV18,.,TRBJ2-5,TGTGCCAGCTCACAGAGTATGGGCATAGAGACCCAGTACTTC,CASSQSMGIETQYF
.,TRBV2,TRBD1,TRBJ1-5,TGTGCCAGCCGGGGACAGTCCAATCAGCCCCAGCATTTT,CASRGQSNQPQHF
once,TRBV7-9,.,TRBJ1-4,TGTGCCAGCAGCTTTGGGGGGGTATCGGGAGAAAAACTGTTTTTT,CASSFGGVSGEKLFF
.,TRBV29-1,TRBD2,TRBJ2-3,TGCAGCGTTGTCCCCGGGAGCGGGACGACAGATACGCAGTATTTT,CSVVPGSGTTDTQYF
.,TRBV7-9,.,TRBJ2-1,TGTGCCAGCAGCATCGGGACTGCCGGGAATGAGCAGTTCTTC,CASSIGTAGNEQFF
.,TRBV7-9,TRBD2,TRBJ2-5,TGTGCCAGCAGCTTAGCGTTCATGGGGAGCGGGAGGCACCAAGAGACCCAGTACTTC,CASSLAFMGSGRHQETQYF
once,TRBV12-3/TRBV12-4,.,TRBJ1-2,TGTGCCAGCACCCGCGGGGGGGAGGGCTACACCTTC,CASTRGGEGYTF
.,TRBV28,.,TRBJ1-2,TGTGCCAGCAGTGAGGACGTGAACTATGGCTACACCTTC,CASSEDVNYGYTF